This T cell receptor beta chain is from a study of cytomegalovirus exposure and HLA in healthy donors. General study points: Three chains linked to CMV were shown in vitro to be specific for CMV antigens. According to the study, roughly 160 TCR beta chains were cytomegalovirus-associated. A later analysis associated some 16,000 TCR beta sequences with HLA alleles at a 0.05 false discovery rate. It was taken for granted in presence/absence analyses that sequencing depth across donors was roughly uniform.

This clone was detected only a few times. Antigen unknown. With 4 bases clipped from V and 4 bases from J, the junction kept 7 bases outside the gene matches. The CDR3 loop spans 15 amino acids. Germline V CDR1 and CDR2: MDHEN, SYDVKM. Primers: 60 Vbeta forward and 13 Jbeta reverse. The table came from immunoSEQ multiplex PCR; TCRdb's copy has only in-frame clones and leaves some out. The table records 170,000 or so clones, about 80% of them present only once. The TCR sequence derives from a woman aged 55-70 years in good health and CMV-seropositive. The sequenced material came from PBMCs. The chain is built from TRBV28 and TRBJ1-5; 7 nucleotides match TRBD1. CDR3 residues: CASSSTGEGNQPQHF. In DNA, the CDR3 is TGTGCCAGCAGTTCCACAGGGGAAGGGAATCAGCCCCAGCATTTT.